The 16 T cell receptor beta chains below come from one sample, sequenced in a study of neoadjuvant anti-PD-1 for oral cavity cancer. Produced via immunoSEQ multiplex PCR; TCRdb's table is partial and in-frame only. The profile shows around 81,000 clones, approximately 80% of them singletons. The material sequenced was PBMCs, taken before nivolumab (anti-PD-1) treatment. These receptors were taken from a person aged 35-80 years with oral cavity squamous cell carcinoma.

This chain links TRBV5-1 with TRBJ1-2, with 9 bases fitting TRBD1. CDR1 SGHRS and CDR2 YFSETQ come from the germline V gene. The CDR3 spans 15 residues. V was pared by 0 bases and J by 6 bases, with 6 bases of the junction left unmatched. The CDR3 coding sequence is TGCGCCAGCAGCTTGGAGGGACAGGGAGGGGATGGCTACACCTTC. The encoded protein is CASSLEGQGGDGYTF.

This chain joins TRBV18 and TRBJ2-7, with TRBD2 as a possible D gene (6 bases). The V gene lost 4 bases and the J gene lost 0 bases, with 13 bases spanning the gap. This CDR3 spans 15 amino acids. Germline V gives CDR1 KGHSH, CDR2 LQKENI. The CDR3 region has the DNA TGTGCCAGCTCACTGAGCGGGCAAACCTCCTACGAGCAGTACTTC. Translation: CASSLSGQTSYEQYF.

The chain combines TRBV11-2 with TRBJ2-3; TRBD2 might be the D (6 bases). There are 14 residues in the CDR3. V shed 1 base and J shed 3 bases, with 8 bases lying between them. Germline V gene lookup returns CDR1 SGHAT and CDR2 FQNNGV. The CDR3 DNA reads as TGTGCCAGCAGCTTAGCGGGAGATACAGATACGCAGTATTTT. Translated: CASSLAGDTDTQYF.

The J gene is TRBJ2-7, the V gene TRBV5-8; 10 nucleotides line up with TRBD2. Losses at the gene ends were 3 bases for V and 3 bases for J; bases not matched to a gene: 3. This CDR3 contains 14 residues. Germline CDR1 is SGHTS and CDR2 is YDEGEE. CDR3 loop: CASSWVAGGYEQYF. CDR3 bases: TGTGCCAGCAGCTGGGTAGCGGGAGGCTACGAGCAGTACTTC.

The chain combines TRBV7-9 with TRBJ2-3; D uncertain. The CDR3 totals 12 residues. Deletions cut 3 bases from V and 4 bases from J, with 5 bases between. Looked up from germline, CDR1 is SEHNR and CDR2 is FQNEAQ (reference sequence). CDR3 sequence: CASSFSPDTQYF. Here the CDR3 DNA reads TGTGCCAGCAGCTTTAGCCCAGATACGCAGTATTTT. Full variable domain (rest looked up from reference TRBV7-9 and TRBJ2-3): DTGVSQNPRHKITKRGQNVTFRCDPISEHNRLYWYRQTLGQGPEFLTYFQNEAQLEKSRLLSDRFSAERPKGSFSTLEIQRTEQGDSAMYLCASSFSPDTQYFGPGTRLTVL.

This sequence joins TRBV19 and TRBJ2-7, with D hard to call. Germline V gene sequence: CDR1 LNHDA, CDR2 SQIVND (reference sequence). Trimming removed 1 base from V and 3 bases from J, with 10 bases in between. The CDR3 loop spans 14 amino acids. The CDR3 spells CASSIAVDGYEQYF. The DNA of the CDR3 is TGTGCCAGTAGTATAGCGGTGGATGGCTACGAGCAGTACTTC.

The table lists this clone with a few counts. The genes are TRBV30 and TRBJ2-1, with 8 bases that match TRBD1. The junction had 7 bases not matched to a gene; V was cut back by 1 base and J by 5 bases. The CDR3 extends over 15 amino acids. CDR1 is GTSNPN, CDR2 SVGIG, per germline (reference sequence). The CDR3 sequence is CAWSAMGQANNEQFF. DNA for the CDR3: TGTGCCTGGAGTGCAATGGGACAGGCTAACAATGAGCAGTTCTTC.

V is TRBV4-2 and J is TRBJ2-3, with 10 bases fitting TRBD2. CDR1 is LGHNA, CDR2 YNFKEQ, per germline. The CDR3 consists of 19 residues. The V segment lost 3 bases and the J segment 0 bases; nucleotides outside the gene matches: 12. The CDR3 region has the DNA TGTGCCAGCAGCCAGGAGGGCCTTAGCGGGAGGAAAAGCACAGATACGCAGTATTTT. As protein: CASSQEGLSGRKSTDTQYF.

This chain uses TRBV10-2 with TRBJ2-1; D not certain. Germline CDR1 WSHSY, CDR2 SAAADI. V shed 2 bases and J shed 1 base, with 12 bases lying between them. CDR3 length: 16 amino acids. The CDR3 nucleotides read TGCGCCAGCAGTGAGAGTGTGGGCTTTTCCTACAATGAGCAGTTCTTC. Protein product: CASSESVGFSYNEQFF.

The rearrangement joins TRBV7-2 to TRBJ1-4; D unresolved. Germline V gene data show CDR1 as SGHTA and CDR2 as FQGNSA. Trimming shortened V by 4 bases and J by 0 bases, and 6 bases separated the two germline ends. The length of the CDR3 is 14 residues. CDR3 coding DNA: TGTGCCAGCAGCTCGTATGCAACTAATGAAAAACTGTTTTTT. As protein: CASSSYATNEKLFF.

The CDR3 coding sequence is TGTGCCAGCAGAGTACCGGGACAGGGGCTTGAAGCTTTCTTT. This gives the protein CASRVPGQGLEAFF. The V call is TRBV6-1, the J call TRBJ1-1; TRBD1 matches at 10 bases. Germline CDR1 is MNHNS and CDR2 is SASEGT. V shed 6 bases, J shed 7 bases, and the junction held 8 bases outside the gene matches. This CDR3 region has 14 residues.

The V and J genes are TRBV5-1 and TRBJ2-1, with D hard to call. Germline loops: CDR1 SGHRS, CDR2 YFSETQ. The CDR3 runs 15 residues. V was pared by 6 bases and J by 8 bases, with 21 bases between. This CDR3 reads CASTSAQSLVDEQFF. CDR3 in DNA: TGCGCCAGCACATCGGCACAGTCCCTCGTTGATGAGCAGTTCTTC.

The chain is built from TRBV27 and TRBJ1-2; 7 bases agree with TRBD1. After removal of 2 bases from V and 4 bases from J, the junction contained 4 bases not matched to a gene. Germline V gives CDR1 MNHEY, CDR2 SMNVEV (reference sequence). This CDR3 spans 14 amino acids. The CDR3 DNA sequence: TGTGCCAGCAGTTTAAGCAGGGGGACCTATGGCTACACCTTC. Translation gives CASSLSRGTYGYTF.

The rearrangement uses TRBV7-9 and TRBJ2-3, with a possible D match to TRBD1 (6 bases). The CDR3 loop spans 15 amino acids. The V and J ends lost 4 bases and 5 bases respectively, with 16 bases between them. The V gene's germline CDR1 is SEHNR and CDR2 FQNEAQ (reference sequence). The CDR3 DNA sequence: TGTGCCAGCAGCTCCGGGACACACCACGGAGATACGCAGTATTTT. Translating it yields CASSSGTHHGDTQYF. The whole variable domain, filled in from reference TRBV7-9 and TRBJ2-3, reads DTGVSQNPRHKITKRGQNVTFRCDPISEHNRLYWYRQTLGQGPEFLTYFQNEAQLEKSRLLSDRFSAERPKGSFSTLEIQRTEQGDSAMYLCASSSGTHHGDTQYFGPGTRLTVL.

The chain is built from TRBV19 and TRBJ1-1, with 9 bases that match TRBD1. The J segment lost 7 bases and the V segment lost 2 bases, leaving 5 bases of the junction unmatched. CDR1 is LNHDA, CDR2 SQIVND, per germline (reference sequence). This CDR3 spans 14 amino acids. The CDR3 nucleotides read TGTGCCAGTAGTATAACAGGGGGCGCTGATGAAGCTTTCTTT. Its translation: CASSITGGADEAFF.

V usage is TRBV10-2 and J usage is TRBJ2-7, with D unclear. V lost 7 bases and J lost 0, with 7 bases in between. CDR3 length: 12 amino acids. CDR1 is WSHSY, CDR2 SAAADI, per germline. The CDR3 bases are TGCGCCAGCACTGGGAACTCCTACGAGCAGTACTTC. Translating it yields CASTGNSYEQYF.